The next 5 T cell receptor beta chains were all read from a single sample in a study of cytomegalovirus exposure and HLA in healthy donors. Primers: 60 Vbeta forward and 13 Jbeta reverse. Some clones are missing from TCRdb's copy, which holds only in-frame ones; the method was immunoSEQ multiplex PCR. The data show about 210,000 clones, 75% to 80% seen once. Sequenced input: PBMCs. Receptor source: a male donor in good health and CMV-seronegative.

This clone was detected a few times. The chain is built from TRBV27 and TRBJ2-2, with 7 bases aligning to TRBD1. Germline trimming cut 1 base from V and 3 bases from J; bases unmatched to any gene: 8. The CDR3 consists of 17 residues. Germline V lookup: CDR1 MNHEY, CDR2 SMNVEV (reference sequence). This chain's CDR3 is CASSLWAEGGDTGELFF. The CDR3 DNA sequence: TGTGCCAGCAGTTTATGGGCCGAAGGGGGCGACACCGGGGAGCTGTTTTTT.

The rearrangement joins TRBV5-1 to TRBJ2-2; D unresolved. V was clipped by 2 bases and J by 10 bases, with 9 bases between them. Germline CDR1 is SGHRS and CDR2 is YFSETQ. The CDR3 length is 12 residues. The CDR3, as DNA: TGCGCCAGCAGCTTACCGGAGACGGAGCTGTTTTTT. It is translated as CASSLPETELFF.

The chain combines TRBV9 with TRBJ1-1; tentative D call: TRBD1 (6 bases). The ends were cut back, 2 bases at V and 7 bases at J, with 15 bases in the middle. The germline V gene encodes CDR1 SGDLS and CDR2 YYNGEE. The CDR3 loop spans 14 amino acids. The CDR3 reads CASSVNRVDDEAFF. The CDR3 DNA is TGTGCCAGCAGCGTTAACAGGGTCGACGATGAAGCTTTCTTT.

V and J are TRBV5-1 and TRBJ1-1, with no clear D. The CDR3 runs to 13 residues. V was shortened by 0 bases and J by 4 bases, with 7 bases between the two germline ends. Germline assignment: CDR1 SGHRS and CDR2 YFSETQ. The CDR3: CASSLEQFTEAFF. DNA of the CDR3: TGCGCCAGCAGCTTGGAACAGTTCACTGAAGCTTTCTTT.

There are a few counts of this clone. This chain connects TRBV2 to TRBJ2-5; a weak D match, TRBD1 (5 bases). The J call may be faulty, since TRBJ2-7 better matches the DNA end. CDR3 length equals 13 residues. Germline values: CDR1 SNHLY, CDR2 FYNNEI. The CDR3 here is CASSYETAYEQYF. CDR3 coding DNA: TGTGCCAGCAGCTACGAGACAGCCTACGAGCAGTACTTC.